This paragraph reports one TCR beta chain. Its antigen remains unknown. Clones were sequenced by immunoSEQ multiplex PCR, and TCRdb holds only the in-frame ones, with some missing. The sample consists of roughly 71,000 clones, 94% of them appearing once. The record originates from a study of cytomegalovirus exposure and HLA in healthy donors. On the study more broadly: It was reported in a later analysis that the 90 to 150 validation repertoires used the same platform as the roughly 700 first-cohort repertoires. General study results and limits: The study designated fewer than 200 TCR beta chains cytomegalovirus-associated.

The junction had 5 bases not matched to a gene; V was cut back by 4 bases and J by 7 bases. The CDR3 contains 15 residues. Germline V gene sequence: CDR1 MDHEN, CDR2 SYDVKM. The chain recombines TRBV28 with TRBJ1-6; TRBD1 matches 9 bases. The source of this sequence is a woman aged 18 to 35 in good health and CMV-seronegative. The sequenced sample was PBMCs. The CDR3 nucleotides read TGTGCCAGCAGTTCCCGGGACAGGGCCAATTCACCCCTCCACTTT. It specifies CASSSRDRANSPLHF.